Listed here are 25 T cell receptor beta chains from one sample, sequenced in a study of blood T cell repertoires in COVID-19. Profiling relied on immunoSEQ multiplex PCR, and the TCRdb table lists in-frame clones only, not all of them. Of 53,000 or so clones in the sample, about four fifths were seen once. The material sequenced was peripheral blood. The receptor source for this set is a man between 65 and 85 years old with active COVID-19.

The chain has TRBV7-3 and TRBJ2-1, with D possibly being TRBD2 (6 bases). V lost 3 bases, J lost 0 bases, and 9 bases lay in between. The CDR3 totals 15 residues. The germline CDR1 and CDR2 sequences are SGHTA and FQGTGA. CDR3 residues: CASSLGTDSYNEQFF. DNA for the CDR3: TGTGCCAGCAGCTTGGGGACTGACTCCTACAATGAGCAGTTCTTC.

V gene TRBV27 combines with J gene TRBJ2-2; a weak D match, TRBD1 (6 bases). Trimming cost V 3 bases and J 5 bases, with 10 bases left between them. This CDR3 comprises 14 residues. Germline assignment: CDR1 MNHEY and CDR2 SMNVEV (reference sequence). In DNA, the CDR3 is TGTGCCAGCAGTTTGCAACAGGGAACCGGGGAGCTGTTTTTT. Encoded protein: CASSLQQGTGELFF.

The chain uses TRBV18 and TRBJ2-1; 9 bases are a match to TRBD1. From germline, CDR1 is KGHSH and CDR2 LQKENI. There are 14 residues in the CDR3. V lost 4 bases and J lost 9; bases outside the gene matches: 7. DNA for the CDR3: TGTGCCAGCTCACTTGGACAGGGGTTGGGTGAGCAGTTCTTC. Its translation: CASSLGQGLGEQFF.

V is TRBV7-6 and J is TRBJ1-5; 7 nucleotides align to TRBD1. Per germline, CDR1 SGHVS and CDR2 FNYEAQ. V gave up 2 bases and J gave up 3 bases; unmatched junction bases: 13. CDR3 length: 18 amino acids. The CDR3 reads CASSLPQGVNPHNQPQHF. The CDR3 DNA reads TGTGCCAGCAGCTTACCCCAGGGGGTAAATCCCCACAATCAGCCCCAGCATTTT.

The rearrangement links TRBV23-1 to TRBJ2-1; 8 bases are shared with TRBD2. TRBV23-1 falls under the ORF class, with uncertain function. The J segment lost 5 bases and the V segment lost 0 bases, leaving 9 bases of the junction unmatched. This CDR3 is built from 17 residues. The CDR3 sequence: CASSQSYSLAGDNEQFF. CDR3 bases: TGCGCCAGCAGTCAATCGTATTCCCTAGCGGGTGACAATGAGCAGTTCTTC.

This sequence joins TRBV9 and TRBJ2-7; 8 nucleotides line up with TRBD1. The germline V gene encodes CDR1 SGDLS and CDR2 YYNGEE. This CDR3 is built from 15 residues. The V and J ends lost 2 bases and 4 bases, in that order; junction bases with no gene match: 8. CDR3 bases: TGTGCCAGCAGCGTTGGCCAGGGGGCGAATTACGAGCAGTACTTC. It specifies CASSVGQGANYEQYF.

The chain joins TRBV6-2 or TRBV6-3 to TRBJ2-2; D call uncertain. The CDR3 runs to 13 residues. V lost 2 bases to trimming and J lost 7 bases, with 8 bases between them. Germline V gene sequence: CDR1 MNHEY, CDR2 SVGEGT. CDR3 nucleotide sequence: TGTGCCAGCAGTTACAATTCGGGCGGGGAGCTGTTTTTT. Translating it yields CASSYNSGGELFF.

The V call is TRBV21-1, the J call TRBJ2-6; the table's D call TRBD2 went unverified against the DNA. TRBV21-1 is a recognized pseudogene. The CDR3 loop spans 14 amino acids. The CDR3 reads CASSTCSGANVLTF. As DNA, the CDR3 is TGTGCCAGCAGCACCTGTTCTGGGGCCAACGTCCTGACTTTC.

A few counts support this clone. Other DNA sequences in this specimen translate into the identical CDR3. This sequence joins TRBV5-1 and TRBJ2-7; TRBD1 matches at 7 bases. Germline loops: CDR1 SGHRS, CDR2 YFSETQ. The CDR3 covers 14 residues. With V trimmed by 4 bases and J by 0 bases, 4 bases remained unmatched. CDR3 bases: TGCGCCAGCAGCAGGGACAGACGCTCCTACGAGCAGTACTTC. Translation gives CASSRDRRSYEQYF.

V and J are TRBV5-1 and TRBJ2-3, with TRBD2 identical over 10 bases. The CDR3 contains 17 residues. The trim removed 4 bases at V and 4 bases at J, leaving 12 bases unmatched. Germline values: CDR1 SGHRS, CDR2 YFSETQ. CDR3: CASSPAQGSGRADTQYF. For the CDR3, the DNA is TGCGCCAGCAGCCCAGCACAGGGGAGCGGGAGGGCAGATACGCAGTATTTT.

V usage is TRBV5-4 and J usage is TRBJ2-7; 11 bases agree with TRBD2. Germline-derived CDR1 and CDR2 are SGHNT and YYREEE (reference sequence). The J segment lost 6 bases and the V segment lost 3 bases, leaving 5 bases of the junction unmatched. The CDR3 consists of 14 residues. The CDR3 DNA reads TGTGCCAGCAGCTCCGGGACTAGCGGACGCGAGCAGTACTTC. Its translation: CASSSGTSGREQYF.

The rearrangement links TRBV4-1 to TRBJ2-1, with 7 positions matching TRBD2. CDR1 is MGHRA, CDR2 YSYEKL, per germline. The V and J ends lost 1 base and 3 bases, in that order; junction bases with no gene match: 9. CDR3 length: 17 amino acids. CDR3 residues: CASSQVSGRGSYNEQFF. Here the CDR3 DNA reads TGCGCCAGCAGCCAAGTTTCTGGGCGGGGGAGCTACAATGAGCAGTTCTTC.

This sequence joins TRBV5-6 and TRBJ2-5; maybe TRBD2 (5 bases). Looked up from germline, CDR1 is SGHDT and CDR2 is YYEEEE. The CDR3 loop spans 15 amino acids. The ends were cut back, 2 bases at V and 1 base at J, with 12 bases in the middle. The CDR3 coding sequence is TGTGCCAGCAGCTTTTCCCTGCGGGCCCAAGAGACCCAGTACTTC. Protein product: CASSFSLRAQETQYF.

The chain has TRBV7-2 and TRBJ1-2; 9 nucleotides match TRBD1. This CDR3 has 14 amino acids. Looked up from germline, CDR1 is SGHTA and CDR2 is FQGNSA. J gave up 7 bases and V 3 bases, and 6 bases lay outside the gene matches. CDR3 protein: CASSFQDRGTGYTF. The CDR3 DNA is TGTGCCAGCAGCTTCCAAGACAGGGGGACTGGCTACACCTTC.

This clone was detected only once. The CDR3 DNA sequence: TGTGCCAGCAGCCTAATACCGGGAAATGAAGCTTTCTTT. It yields the protein CASSLIPGNEAFF. The chain is built from TRBV7-2 and TRBJ1-1; D unclear. The CDR3 length is 13 residues. CDR1 and CDR2 from the germline V gene are SGHTA and FQGNSA. V was clipped by 5 bases and J by 7 bases, with 14 bases between them.

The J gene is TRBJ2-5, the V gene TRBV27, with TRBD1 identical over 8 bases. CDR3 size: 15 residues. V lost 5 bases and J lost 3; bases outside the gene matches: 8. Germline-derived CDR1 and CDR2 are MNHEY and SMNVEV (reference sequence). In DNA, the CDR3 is TGTGCCAGCAGTCGCGGACAGGGCGGGAAAGAGACCCAGTACTTC. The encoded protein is CASSRGQGGKETQYF.

The CDR3 coding sequence is TGCGCCAGCAGCTTACGGGGAGATTCACCCCTCCACTTT. It specifies CASSLRGDSPLHF. J is TRBJ1-6 and V is TRBV5-1; D unresolved. Germline V CDR1 and CDR2: SGHRS, YFSETQ. V lost 2 bases and J 8 bases, leaving 8 bases between the germline ends. This CDR3 is built from 13 residues.

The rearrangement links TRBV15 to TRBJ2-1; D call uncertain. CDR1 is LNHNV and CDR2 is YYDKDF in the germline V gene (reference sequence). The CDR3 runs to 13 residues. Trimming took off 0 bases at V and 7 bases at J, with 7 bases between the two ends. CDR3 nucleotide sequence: TGTGCCACCAGCAGAGATCCCGCGAATGAGCAGTTCTTC. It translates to CATSRDPANEQFF. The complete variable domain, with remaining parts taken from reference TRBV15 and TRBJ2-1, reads DAMVIQNPRYQVTQFGKPVTLSCSQTLNHNVMYWYQQKSSQAPKLLFHYYDKDFNNEADTPDNFQSRRPNTSFCFLDIRSPGLGDTAMYLCATSRDPANEQFFGPGTRLTVL.

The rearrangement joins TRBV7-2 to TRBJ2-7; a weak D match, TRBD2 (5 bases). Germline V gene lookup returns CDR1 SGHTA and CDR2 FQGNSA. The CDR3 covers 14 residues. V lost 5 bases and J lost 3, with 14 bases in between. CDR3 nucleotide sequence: TGTGCCAGCAGCGTCGGACCCGAGGGCTACGAGCAGTACTTC. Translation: CASSVGPEGYEQYF.

This CDR3 is CASSLAGQGYGGANVLTF. Here the CDR3 DNA reads TGCGCCAGCAGCTTGGCCGGACAGGGGTACGGTGGGGCCAACGTCCTGACTTTC. The chain has TRBV5-1 and TRBJ2-6, with 9 positions matching TRBD1. Germline lookup yields CDR1 SGHRS and CDR2 YFSETQ. The V segment lost 0 bases and the J segment 3 bases; nucleotides outside the gene matches: 7. The CDR3 runs to 18 residues. Based on the CDR3 plus reference TRBV5-1 and TRBJ2-6, the full variable domain is KAGVTQTPRYLIKTRGQQVTLSCSPISGHRSVSWYQQTPGQGLQFLFEYFSETQRNKGNFPGRFSGRQFSNSRSEMNVSTLELGDSALYLCASSLAGQGYGGANVLTFGAGSRLTVL.

As DNA, the CDR3 is TGTGCCAGCAGCTTAGAGGCAGAATCCTACGAGCAGTACTTC. Amino acids: CASSLEAESYEQYF. The rearrangement uses TRBV11-2 and TRBJ2-7; D is ambiguous. Germline assignment: CDR1 SGHAT and CDR2 FQNNGV. Trimming shortened V by 0 bases and J by 1 base, and 7 bases separated the two germline ends. The CDR3 loop spans 14 amino acids. Complete variable domain (other parts from reference TRBV11-2 and TRBJ2-7): EAGVAQSPRYKIIEKRQSVAFWCNPISGHATLYWYQQILGQGPKLLIQFQNNGVVDDSQLPKDRFSAERLKGVDSTLKIQPAKLEDSAVYLCASSLEAESYEQYFGPGTRLTVT.

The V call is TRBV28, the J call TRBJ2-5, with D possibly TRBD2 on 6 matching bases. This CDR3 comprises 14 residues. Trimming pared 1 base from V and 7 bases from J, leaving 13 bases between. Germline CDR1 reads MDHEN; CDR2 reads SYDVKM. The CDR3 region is CASSLSGGDGTQYF. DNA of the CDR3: TGTGCCAGCAGTTTATCGGGCGGGGACGGGACCCAGTACTTC. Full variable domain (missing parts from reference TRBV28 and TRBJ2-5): DVKVTQSSRYLVKRTGEKVFLECVQDMDHENMFWYRQDPGLGLRLIYFSYDVKMKEKGDIPEGYSVSREKKERFSLILESASTNQTSMYLCASSLSGGDGTQYFGPGTRLLVL.

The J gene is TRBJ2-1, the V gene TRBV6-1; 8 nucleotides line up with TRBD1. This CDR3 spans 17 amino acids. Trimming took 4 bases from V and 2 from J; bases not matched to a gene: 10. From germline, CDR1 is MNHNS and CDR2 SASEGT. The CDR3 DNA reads TGTGCCAGCAGTGTATCGAGCAGGGGGCTTGCCTACAATGAGCAGTTCTTC. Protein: CASSVSSRGLAYNEQFF.

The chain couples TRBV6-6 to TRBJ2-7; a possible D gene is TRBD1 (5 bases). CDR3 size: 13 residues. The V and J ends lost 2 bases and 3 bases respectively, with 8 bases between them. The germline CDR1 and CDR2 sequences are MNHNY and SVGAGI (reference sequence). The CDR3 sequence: CASSYTQGYEQYF. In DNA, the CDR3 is TGTGCCAGCAGTTACACTCAGGGCTACGAGCAGTACTTC.

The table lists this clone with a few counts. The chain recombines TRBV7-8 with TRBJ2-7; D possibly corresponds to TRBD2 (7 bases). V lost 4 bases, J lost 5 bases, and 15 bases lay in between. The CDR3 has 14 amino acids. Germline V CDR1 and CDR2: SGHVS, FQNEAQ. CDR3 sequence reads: CASSWRGPRDEQYF. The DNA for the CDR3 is TGTGCCAGCAGCTGGCGGGGGCCACGTGACGAGCAGTACTTC.